Each of the 2 T cell receptor beta chains below was sequenced from the same sample in a study of Graves' ophthalmopathy and Graves' hyperthyroidism. Scientists amplified the TCR beta CDR3 regions from RNA transcripts. RT-PCR with HTBI primers came first, then second-round multiplex PCR. Using its own MiXCR run on the multiplex PCR reads, TCRdb lists one record per CDR3 protein. The sample lists a few hundred thousand distinct CDR3 sequences, around 21% seen once, with 2.5% to 3.5% in the top ten. The specimen sequenced was peripheral blood. These receptors were taken from a woman between 18 and 29 years old with stable Graves' hyperthyroidism.

The chain links TRBV28 to TRBJ1-1; D is uncertain. The CDR3 length is 17 residues. With 1 base removed from V and 3 bases from J, the gap between germline ends came to 18 bases. Germline-derived CDR1 and CDR2 are MDHEN and SYDVKM. The CDR3 DNA sequence: TGTGCCAGCAGTTTATCCTATTTGACTAGCTGGGACACTGAAGCTTTCTTT. It encodes CASSLSYLTSWDTEAFF.

This clonotype was seen repeatedly, ten times or more. The rearrangement links TRBV20-1 to TRBJ2-2; tentative D call: TRBD2 (6 bases). The germline gives CDR1 DFQATT, CDR2 SNEGSKA (reference sequence). V lost 8 bases and J lost 6, with 13 bases in between. This CDR3 comprises 12 residues. In nucleotides, the CDR3 is TGCAGTCCTCAACGGGGGTCCGGGGAGCTGTTTTTT. Protein sequence: CSPQRGSGELFF.